This TCR beta chain came from a study of cytomegalovirus exposure and HLA in healthy donors. V shed 5 bases and J 7 bases; nucleotides not matched to a gene: 9. Germline V lookup: CDR1 SEHNR, CDR2 FQNEAQ (reference sequence). The CDR3 sequence is 15 residues long. Researchers ran the PCR with 60 Vbeta and 13 Jbeta primers. This table comes from immunoSEQ multiplex PCR, and its TCRdb copy is limited to in-frame clones, with some not included. The table records about 150,000 clones, over 70% of them present only once. The sequence was obtained from a man aged 25-40 years in good health and CMV-seronegative. Sequenced material: PBMCs. The rearrangement uses TRBV7-9 and TRBJ1-4, with 8 bases matching TRBD1. The CDR3 nucleotides are TGTGCCAGCAGCCTATTACAGGGGGTCGGTGAAAAACTGTTTTTT. Its protein product is CASSLLQGVGEKLFF.